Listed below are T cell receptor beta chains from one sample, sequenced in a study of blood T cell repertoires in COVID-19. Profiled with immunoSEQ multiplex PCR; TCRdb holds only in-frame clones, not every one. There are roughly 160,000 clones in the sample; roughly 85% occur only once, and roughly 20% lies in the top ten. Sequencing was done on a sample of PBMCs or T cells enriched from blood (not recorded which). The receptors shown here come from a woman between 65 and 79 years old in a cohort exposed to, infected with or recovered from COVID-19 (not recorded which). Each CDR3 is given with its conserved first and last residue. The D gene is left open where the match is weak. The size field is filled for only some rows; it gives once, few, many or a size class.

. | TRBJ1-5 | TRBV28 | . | CASSPTGYSNQPQHF | TGTGCCAGCAGCCCGACAGGTTATAGCAATCAGCCCCAGCATTTT
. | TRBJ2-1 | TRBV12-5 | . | CASGLVSVNEQFF | TGTGCTAGTGGTTTGGTAAGCGTCAATGAGCAGTTCTTC
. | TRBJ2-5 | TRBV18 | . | CASSPLGGRKETQYF | TGTGCCAGCTCACCACTGGGTGGCAGGAAGGAGACCCAGTACTTC
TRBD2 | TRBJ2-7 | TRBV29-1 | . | CSVASGISYEQYF | TGCAGCGTTGCTAGCGGGATTTCCTACGAGCAGTACTTC
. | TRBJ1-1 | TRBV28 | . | CASSLGQVEAFF | TGTGCCAGCAGTTTAGGGCAGGTTGAAGCTTTCTTT
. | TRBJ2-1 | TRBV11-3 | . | CASSLEGYYNEQFF | TGTGCCAGCAGCTTAGAGGGCTACTACAATGAGCAGTTCTTC
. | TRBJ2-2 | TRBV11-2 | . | CASSLSYTGELFF | TGTGCCAGCAGCTTATCTTACACCGGGGAGCTGTTTTTT
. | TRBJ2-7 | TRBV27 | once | CASSLRQSYEQYF | TGTGCCAGCAGTTTGAGACAGAGCTACGAGCAGTACTTC
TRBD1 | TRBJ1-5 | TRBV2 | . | CASMETGGWQPQHF | TGTGCCAGCATGGAGACAGGGGGATGGCAGCCCCAGCATTTT
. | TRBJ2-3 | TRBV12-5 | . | CASGWETDTQYF | TGTGCTAGTGGCTGGGAGACAGATACGCAGTATTTT
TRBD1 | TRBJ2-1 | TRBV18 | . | CASSPRDRVRLVEQFF | TGTGCCAGCTCACCACGGGACAGGGTGAGGTTAGTTGAGCAGTTCTTC
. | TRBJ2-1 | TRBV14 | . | CASSQARGRGYNEQFF | TGTGCCAGCAGCCAAGCCAGAGGGAGGGGGTATAATGAGCAGTTCTTC
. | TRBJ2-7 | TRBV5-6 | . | CASSLPPGEASYEQYF | TGTGCCAGCAGCTTGCCCCCCGGGGAGGCCTCCTACGAGCAGTACTTC
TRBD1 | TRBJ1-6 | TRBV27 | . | CASRLGQGFRSPLHF | TGTGCCAGCAGGTTAGGACAGGGCTTCAGGTCACCCCTCCACTTT
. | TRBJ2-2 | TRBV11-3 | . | CASSLRAGTPNTGELFF | TGTGCCAGCAGCTTAAGGGCCGGGACTCCAAACACCGGGGAGCTGTTTTTT
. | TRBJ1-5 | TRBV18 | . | CASSPLDSSNQPQHF | TGTGCCAGCTCACCACTGGACAGTAGCAATCAGCCCCAGCATTTT
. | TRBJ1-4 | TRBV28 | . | CASSPHLAGQKEKLFF | TGTGCCAGCAGTCCCCATCTGGCGGGGCAGAAGGAAAAACTGTTTTTT
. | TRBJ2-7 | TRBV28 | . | CASSSPGVGDEQYF | TGTGCCAGCAGTTCCCCGGGGGTCGGCGACGAGCAGTACTTC
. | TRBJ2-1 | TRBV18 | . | CASSPWGSNEQFF | TGTGCCAGCTCACCGTGGGGCAGCAATGAGCAGTTCTTC
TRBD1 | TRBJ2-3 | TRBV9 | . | CASSVGTGGRDTQYF | TGTGCCAGCAGCGTAGGGACAGGGGGCAGGGATACGCAGTATTTT
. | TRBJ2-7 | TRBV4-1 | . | CASSQNRDIAYEQYF | TGCGCCAGCAGCCAAAACCGGGACATTGCCTACGAGCAGTACTTC
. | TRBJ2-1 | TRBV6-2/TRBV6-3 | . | CASSLPNNEQFF | TGTGCCAGCAGTCTCCCTAACAATGAGCAGTTCTTC
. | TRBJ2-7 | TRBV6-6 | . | CASKVAVVGSYEQYF | TGTGCCAGCAAGGTAGCCGTGGTAGGCTCCTACGAGCAGTACTTC
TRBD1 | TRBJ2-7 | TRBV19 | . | CASSMTSGTGYEQYF | TGTGCCAGTAGTATGACCTCCGGGACAGGGTACGAGCAGTACTTC
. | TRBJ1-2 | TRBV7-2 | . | CASSKGATAMRGYTF | TGTGCCAGCAGCAAAGGTGCGACCGCTATGAGGGGCTACACCTTC
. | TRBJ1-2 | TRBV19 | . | CDTGGNGYTF | TGTGACACGGGGGGAAATGGCTACACCTTC
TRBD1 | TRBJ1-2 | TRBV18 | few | CASSSQGLADYGYTF | TGTGCCAGCTCGTCACAGGGGCTTGCTGACTATGGCTACACCTTC
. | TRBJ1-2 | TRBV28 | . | CATYLGVLYGYTF | TGTGCCACCTACTTGGGAGTTCTCTATGGCTACACCTTC
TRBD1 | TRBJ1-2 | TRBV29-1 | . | CSVERTGGSNYGYTF | TGCAGCGTTGAACGGACAGGGGGTTCTAACTATGGCTACACCTTC
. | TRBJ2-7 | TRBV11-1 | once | CASSRGLSDEQYF | TGTGCCAGCAGCCGAGGACTCAGCGACGAGCAGTACTTC
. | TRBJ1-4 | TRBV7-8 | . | CASSRGWNEKLFF | TGTGCCAGCAGCAGGGGGTGGAATGAAAAACTGTTTTTT
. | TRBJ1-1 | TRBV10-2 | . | CASRDRNTEAFF | TGCGCCAGCAGGGACAGGAACACTGAAGCTTTCTTT
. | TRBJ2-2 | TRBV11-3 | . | CASSWGGTNTGELFF | TGTGCCAGCAGCTGGGGCGGGACGAACACCGGGGAGCTGTTTTTT
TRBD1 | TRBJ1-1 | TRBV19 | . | CASRDRGGLGAAFF | TGTGCCAGTAGGGACAGGGGCGGGCTGGGAGCAGCTTTCTTT
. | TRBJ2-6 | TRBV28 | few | CASSFSSGANVLTF | TGTGCCAGCAGCTTCAGCTCTGGGGCCAACGTCCTGACTTTC
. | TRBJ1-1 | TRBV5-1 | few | CASSQDTEAFF | TGCGCCAGCAGCCAGGACACTGAAGCTTTCTTT
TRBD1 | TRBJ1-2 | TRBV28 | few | CASRGTDNYGYTF | TGTGCCAGCAGGGGGACAGACAACTATGGCTACACCTTC
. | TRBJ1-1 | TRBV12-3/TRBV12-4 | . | CASSLTVNTEAFF | TGTGCCAGCAGTTTAACGGTGAACACTGAAGCTTTCTTT
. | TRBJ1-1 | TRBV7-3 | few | CASSLTGGNTEAFF | TGTGCCAGCAGCTTAACAGGGGGGAACACTGAAGCTTTCTTT
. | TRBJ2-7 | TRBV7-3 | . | CASSPAGTIPYEQYF | TGTGCCAGCAGCCCCGCCGGGACAATTCCCTACGAGCAGTACTTC
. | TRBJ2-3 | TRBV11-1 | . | CASSLDVQYF | TGTGCCAGCAGCTTAGATGTACAGTATTTT